These 19 T cell receptor beta chains came from one sample sequenced in a study of blood T cell repertoires in COVID-19 (dated by TCRdb to the early 2020s). Library preparation was by the immunoSEQ multiplex PCR assay. The clones in this table, taken by TCRdb from immuneACCESS, are in-frame only. Not every clone is retained; where verified, under half of the shortfall comes from an unresolved V gene, and the cause of the rest is unknown. The sample table shows a few hundred thousand clones, and 88% are seen once. The ten largest clonotypes hold roughly 6.9% of the sample. Specimen: peripheral blood. These receptors all come from a woman aged 30 to 39 who had recovered from COVID-19.

The chain joins TRBV5-1 to TRBJ2-2, with D perhaps matching TRBD1 (5 bases). The CDR3 runs 15 residues. CDR1 and CDR2 from the germline V gene are SGHRS and YFSETQ. Trimming cost V 0 bases and J 3 bases, with 9 bases left between them. In nucleotides, the CDR3 is TGCGCCAGCAGCTTGGCCAGACAGTACACCGGGGAGCTGTTTTTT. This codes for CASSLARQYTGELFF.

This chain uses TRBV10-1 with TRBJ1-5; 7 bases align to TRBD1. This CDR3 is built from 15 residues. Trimming took 7 bases from V and 5 from J; bases not matched to a gene: 11. Germline-derived CDR1 and CDR2 are WNHNN and SYGVQD (reference sequence). The CDR3 DNA is TGCGCCAGCATCTCAAAGGGGACAGTAGATCAGCCCCAGCATTTT. This encodes CASISKGTVDQPQHF.

The J gene is TRBJ1-2, the V gene TRBV15, with D hard to call. Germline V gene sequence: CDR1 LNHNV, CDR2 YYDKDF (reference sequence). Trimming stripped 0 bases from V and 6 bases from J, with 5 bases between. CDR3 length: 12 residues. The CDR3 loop is CATSRDRDGYTF. The CDR3 coding sequence is TGTGCCACCAGCAGAGATCGTGATGGCTACACCTTC.

The chain joins TRBV7-9 to TRBJ2-7; tentative D call: TRBD2 (6 bases). The CDR3 has 13 amino acids. V was trimmed by 1 base and J by 5 bases, leaving 9 bases between them. CDR1 and CDR2 from the germline V gene are SEHNR and FQNEAQ (reference sequence). In DNA form, the CDR3 reads TGTGCCAGCAGCTTAGTGGGGGGAGACGAGCAGTACTTC. Translated: CASSLVGGDEQYF.

The V gene is TRBV28, the J gene TRBJ2-7, with TRBD1 identical over 8 bases. The CDR3 has 14 amino acids. The trim removed 7 bases at V and 4 bases at J, leaving 9 bases unmatched. Germline loops: CDR1 MDHEN, CDR2 SYDVKM. This CDR3 reads CASTPGGFWYEQYF. CDR3 bases: TGTGCCAGCACCCCAGGGGGCTTTTGGTACGAGCAGTACTTC.

For this clone: The same CDR3 arises from other DNA sequences in this sample as well. The rearrangement uses TRBV5-1 and TRBJ1-4, with D hard to call. CDR1 SGHRS and CDR2 YFSETQ come from the germline V gene. V was trimmed by 0 bases and J by 4 bases, leaving 7 bases between them. This CDR3 contains 14 residues. The DNA for the CDR3 is TGCGCCAGCAGCTTGGCGGGGAATAATGAAAAACTGTTTTTT. This codes for CASSLAGNNEKLFF.

The V gene is TRBV30, the J gene TRBJ1-2, with D perhaps TRBD1 (5 bases). V lost 2 bases and J lost 4, with 11 bases in between. The CDR3 runs to 13 residues. Germline assignment: CDR1 GTSNPN and CDR2 SVGIG (reference sequence). The CDR3 DNA sequence: TGTGCCTGGAGTAGCCAGGGCGTCTATGGCTACACCTTC. This gives the protein CAWSSQGVYGYTF.

The rearrangement links TRBV19 to TRBJ2-2, with D maybe TRBD2 (6 bases). The CDR3 covers 16 residues. Deletions cut 7 bases from V and 3 bases from J, with 18 bases between. From germline, CDR1 is LNHDA and CDR2 SQIVND (reference sequence). The DNA for the CDR3 is TGTGCCAGTAAGGTCCGGACTCGGGAGCACACCGGGGAGCTGTTTTTT. Encoded protein: CASKVRTREHTGELFF.

The rearrangement uses TRBV7-6 and TRBJ2-3; a possible D gene is TRBD2 (7 bases). With 5 bases removed from V and 0 bases from J, the gap between germline ends came to 27 bases. Germline V gene lookup returns CDR1 SGHVS and CDR2 FNYEAQ. This CDR3 spans 20 amino acids. DNA for the CDR3: TGTGCCAGCAGCCGGAGGGGGGGCTTGGGGGCGGCTGTAAGCACAGATACGCAGTATTTT. Its translation is CASSRRGGLGAAVSTDTQYF.

J is TRBJ1-2 and V is TRBV5-1; 7 bases line up with TRBD1. The CDR3 length is 15 residues. From germline, CDR1 is SGHRS and CDR2 YFSETQ. J was trimmed by 3 bases and V by 0 bases; bases with no gene match: 5. CDR3 bases: TGCGCCAGCAGCTTGGTCCAGGGGGAGTACTATGGCTACACCTTC. Amino acid sequence: CASSLVQGEYYGYTF.

The gene calls are TRBV12-3 or TRBV12-4 and TRBJ2-5; D remains unclear. This CDR3 region has 13 residues. Between the trimmed V and J ends, which lost 5 bases and 0 bases, there was a span of 7 bases. The CDR3 coding sequence is TGTGCCAGCAGTGGAGTGTACCAAGAGACCCAGTACTTC. Translation gives CASSGVYQETQYF.

This rearrangement joins TRBV5-1 to TRBJ1-2; possible D gene TRBD1, 5 bases. The germline V and J ends were trimmed by 4 bases and 7 bases, with 17 bases remaining between them. The CDR3 contains 14 residues. Per germline, CDR1 SGHRS and CDR2 YFSETQ. CDR3 in amino acids: CASSTGVPEAGYTF. The CDR3 DNA reads as TGCGCCAGCAGCACGGGGGTCCCGGAGGCTGGCTACACCTTC.

J is TRBJ2-1 and V is TRBV29-1, with 13 bases lining up with TRBD2. Germline CDR1 SQVTM, CDR2 ANQGSEA. Trimming removed 6 bases from V and 9 bases from J; junction bases left unmatched: 5. This CDR3 region has 13 residues. As DNA, the CDR3 is TGCAGCGTGGTACTAGCGGGGGGGTTTGAGCAGTTCTTC. Translation gives CSVVLAGGFEQFF.

CDR3 sequence (DNA): TGTGCCAGTGGGGACAGGGCGGTTTCGGATTCACCCCTCCACTTT. Amino acids: CASGDRAVSDSPLHF. V usage is TRBV19 and J usage is TRBJ1-6; 9 positions match TRBD1. The trim removed 8 bases at V and 8 bases at J, leaving 10 bases unmatched. Germline V gives CDR1 LNHDA, CDR2 SQIVND (reference sequence). The CDR3 contains 15 residues.

Remarks on this clone: At one of its ends the junction is not consistent with the germline gene, which may arise from a read error. The chain carries TRBV28 and TRBJ2-3; the D gene is possibly TRBD2 (5 bases). There are 14 residues in the CDR3. Germline V gene lookup returns CDR1 MDHEN and CDR2 SYDVKM. DNA of the CDR3: TGTGCCACCAGTCCCCCTTGGGGAGAAGATACGCAGTATTTT. As protein: CATSPPWGEDTQYF.

This clone was picked up a small number of times. This chain connects TRBV4-3 to TRBJ2-2, with unresolved D. The germline CDR1 and CDR2 sequences are LGHNA and YSLEER. V was cut by 0 bases and J by 6 bases, with 14 bases left in between. This CDR3 has 16 residues. The CDR3 DNA is TGCGCCAGCAGCCAAGAGCTAGGAGTGACTCCCGGGGAGCTGTTTTTT. This gives the protein CASSQELGVTPGELFF.

This clone was seen only once. The gene calls are TRBV15 and TRBJ1-3; TRBD1 is a possible D gene (5 bases). Trimming left V 4 bases short and J 4 bases short, with 14 bases between. This CDR3 has 15 amino acids. Looked up from germline, CDR1 is LNHNV and CDR2 is YYDKDF (reference sequence). This CDR3 reads CATSTLQGFGNTIYF. The CDR3 DNA reads TGTGCCACCAGCACTCTTCAGGGATTCGGAAACACCATATATTTT.

V is TRBV5-3 and J is TRBJ2-2; possibly TRBD1 for D (6 bases). TRBV5-3 is assigned to the ORF class and has an uncertain function. The CDR3 has 16 residues. V was pared by 0 bases and J by 4 bases, with 13 bases between. In DNA, the CDR3 is TGTGCCAGAAGCTTGGTAACAGGGACCCCCACCGGGGAGCTGTTTTTT. Protein sequence: CARSLVTGTPTGELFF.

V gene TRBV7-2 combines with J gene TRBJ2-1, with 7 bases matching TRBD2. Per germline, CDR1 SGHTA and CDR2 FQGNSA. V gave up 6 bases and J gave up 10 bases; unmatched junction bases: 6. This CDR3 is built from 12 residues. For the CDR3, the DNA is TGTGCCAGCAGACTCCCTAGCGGCGAGCAGTTCTTC. This codes for CASRLPSGEQFF.